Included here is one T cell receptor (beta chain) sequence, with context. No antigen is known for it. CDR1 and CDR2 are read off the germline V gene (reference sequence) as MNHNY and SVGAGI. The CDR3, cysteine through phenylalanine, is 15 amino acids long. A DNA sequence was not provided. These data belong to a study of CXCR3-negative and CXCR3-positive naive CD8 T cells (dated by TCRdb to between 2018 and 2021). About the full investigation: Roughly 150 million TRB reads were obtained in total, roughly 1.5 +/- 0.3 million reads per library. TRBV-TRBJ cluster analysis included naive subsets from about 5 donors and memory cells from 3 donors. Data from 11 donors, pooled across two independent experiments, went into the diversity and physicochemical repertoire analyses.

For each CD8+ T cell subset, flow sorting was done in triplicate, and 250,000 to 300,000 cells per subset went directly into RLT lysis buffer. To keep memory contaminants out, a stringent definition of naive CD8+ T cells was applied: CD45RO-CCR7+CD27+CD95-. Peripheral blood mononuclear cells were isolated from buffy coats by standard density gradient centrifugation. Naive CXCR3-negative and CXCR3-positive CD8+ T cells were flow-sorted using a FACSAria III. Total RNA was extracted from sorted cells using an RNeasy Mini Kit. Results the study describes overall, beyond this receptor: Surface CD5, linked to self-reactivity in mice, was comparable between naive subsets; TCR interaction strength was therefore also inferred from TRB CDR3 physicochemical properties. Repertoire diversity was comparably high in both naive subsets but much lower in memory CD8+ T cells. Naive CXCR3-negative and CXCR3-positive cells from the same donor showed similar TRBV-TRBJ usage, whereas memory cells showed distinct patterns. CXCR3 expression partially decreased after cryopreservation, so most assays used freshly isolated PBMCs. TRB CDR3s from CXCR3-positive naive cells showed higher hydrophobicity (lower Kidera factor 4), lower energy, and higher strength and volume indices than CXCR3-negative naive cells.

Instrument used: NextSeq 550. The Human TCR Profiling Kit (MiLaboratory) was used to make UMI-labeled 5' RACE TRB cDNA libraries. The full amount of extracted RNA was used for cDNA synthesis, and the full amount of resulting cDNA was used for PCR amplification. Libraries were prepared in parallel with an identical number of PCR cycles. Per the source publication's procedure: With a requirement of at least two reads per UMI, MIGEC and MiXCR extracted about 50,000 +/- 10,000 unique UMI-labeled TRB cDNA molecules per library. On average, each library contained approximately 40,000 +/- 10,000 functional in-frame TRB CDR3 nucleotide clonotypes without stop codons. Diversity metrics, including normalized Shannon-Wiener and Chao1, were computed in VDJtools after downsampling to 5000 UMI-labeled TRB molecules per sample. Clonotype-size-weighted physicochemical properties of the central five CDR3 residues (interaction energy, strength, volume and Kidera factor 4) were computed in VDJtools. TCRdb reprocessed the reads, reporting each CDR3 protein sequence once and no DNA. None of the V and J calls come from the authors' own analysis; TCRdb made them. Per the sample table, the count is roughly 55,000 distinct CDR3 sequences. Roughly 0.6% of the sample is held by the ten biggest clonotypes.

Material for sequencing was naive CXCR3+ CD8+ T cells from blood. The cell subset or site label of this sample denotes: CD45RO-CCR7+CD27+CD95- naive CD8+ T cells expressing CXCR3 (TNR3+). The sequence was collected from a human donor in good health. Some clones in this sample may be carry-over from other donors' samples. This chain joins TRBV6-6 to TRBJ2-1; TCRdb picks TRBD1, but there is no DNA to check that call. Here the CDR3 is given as CATQGGVSSYNEQFF.